This section outlines one TCR beta chain sequence together with its context. Its antigen remains undetermined. No per-base quality is available; no much larger clone lies one base away. Counted from cysteine to phenylalanine, this CDR3 has 14 amino acids. Left in the record is the CDR3 DNA by itself, 42 bases read in frame from the first base. Based on the germline V gene (reference sequence), the CDR1 and CDR2 sequences are SGHNT and YYREEE. V is clipped by 4 bases and J by 6 bases, and the sequence between their germline boundaries is 14 bases long. The method was the immunoSEQ multiplex PCR assay. TCRdb took this table from immuneACCESS and kept in-frame rearrangements with V and J called. Such tables lack part of the clones; where checked against another copy, unresolved V genes explain under half of the gap, and the rest is unexplained. Across this sample there are about 74,000 clones, with around 93% seen only once. The top ten hold 0.2% to 0.3% of the sample.

This entry comes from a study of technical replicates of blood from several donors (dated by TCRdb to between 2016 and 2019). The chain employs TRBV5-4 and TRBJ2-1; a tentative D match to TRBD2 spans 6 bases. This TCR was sampled from a human donor in good health. Sequenced sample: T cells isolated from PBMCs. CDR3 sequence: CASSILGTRNEQFF. The bases are TGTGCCAGCAGCATCCTCGGGACTCGCAATGAGCAGTTCTTC.